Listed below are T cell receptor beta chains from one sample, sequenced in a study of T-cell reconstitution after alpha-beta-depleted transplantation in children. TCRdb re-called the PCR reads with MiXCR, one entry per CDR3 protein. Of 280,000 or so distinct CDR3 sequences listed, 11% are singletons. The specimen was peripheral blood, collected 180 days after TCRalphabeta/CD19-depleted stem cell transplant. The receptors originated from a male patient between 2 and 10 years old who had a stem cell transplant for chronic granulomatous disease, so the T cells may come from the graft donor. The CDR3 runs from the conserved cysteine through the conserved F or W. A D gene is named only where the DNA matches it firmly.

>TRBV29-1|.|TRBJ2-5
CSVPYTSAETQYF
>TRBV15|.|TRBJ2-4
CATSRETGAKNIQYF
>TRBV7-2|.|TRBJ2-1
CASSLALTDSFYNEQFF
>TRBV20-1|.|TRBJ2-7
CSARDSLSYEQYF
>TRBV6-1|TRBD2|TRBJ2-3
CASSVPTLAGNSDTQYF
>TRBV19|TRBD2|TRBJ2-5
CASSPGLAGGTQYF
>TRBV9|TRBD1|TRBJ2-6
CASSVSVDLGQGSSGANVLTF
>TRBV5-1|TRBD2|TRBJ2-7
CASSLSGGLLYEQYF
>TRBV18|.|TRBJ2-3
CASSPRREETDTQYF
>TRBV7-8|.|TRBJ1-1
CASSLVSGHLNTEAFF
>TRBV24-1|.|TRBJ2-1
CATSDPPGYEQFF
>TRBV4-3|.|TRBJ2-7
CASSQDRGRGNEQYF
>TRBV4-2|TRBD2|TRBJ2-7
CASSQDSGRAQYEQYF
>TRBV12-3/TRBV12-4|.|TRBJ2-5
CASSTLDYQETQYF
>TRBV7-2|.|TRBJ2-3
CASRFSSGTSTDTQYF
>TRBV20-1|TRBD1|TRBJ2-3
CSAQRTGSTDTQYF
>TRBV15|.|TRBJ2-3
CATSRDGLRTDTQYF
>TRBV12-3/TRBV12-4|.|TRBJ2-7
CASSRGPPYEQYF
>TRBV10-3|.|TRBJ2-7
CAITRQGRVGVNVWQYF
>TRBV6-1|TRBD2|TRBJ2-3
CASSEAPGLAGVGADTQYF
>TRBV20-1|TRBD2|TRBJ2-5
CSAARDSLAGQETQYF
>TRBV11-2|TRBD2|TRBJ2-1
CASSLGLAEYNEQFF
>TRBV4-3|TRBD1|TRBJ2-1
CASSQDIGTGGFYAYNEQFF
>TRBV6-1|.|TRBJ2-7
CASSDSEEGGYEQYF
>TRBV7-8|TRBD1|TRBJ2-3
CASSGQGGADTQYF